The 2 T cell receptor beta chains below come from one sample, sequenced in a study of blood T cell repertoires in COVID-19. Only in-frame clones appear in the TCRdb table, and some are missing; sequencing was by immunoSEQ multiplex PCR. This sample has a few hundred thousand clones; 90% occur once, and the top ten carry about 1.7%. The specimen was PBMCs or T cells enriched from blood (not recorded which). The receptors originated from a woman under 30 with acute COVID-19.

The chain combines TRBV7-9 with TRBJ1-2; no clear D gene. Looked up from germline, CDR1 is SEHNR and CDR2 is FQNEAQ (reference sequence). The V end was cut by 2 bases, the J end by 1 base, with 11 bases between. There are 15 residues in the CDR3. The CDR3 reads CASSLTETFNYGYTF. The CDR3 DNA reads as TGTGCCAGCAGCTTAACGGAGACCTTTAACTATGGCTACACCTTC.

The chain combines TRBV10-1 with TRBJ2-7, with TRBD1 identical over 9 bases. Germline CDR1 WNHNN, CDR2 SYGVQD (reference sequence). This CDR3 has 16 residues. The V gene end was trimmed by 4 bases and the J gene end by 0 bases; junction bases not matched to a gene: 7. CDR3 in amino acids: CASSAHRDRDSYEQYF. The CDR3 DNA reads as TGCGCCAGCAGTGCTCACCGGGACAGGGACTCCTACGAGCAGTACTTC.